The 22 T cell receptor beta chains in this list originate from one sample, sequenced in a study of blood T cell repertoires in COVID-19. Measured with immunoSEQ multiplex PCR; TCRdb has only the in-frame clones, and not every one. The sample has 150,000 to 200,000 clones, around 86% seen once. The sample taken for sequencing was peripheral blood. These receptors all come from a woman aged 80 or over in a cohort sampled during active or convalescent COVID-19.

The gene calls are TRBV6-6 and TRBJ2-7; TRBD2 aligns across 8 bases. CDR1 is MNHNY and CDR2 is SVGAGI in the germline V gene (reference sequence). V trimming: 4 bases; J trimming: 10 bases; junction bases outside the gene matches: 3. CDR3 length: 11 residues. As DNA, the CDR3 is TGTGCCAGCAGTTCCGGACTAGCACAGTACTTC. Encoded protein: CASSSGLAQYF.

The chain employs TRBV5-1 and TRBJ1-1; 9 bases agree with TRBD1. The CDR3 has 16 residues. The germline V gene has CDR1 SGHRS and CDR2 YFSETQ. The V and J ends lost 0 bases and 0 bases, in that order; junction bases with no gene match: 3. CDR3: CASSLGTGALNTEAFF. The CDR3 DNA is TGCGCCAGCAGCTTGGGGACAGGGGCGTTGAACACTGAAGCTTTCTTT.

The chain is built from TRBV28 and TRBJ1-1, with a tentative D call TRBD1 (5 bases). From germline, CDR1 is MDHEN and CDR2 SYDVKM. This CDR3 is built from 16 residues. With 5 bases removed from V and 1 base from J, the gap between germline ends came to 17 bases. The CDR3 DNA reads as TGTGCCAGCAGTCCCTCTTGGGGCGCAGGGAACACTGAAGCTTTCTTT. As protein: CASSPSWGAGNTEAFF.

The chain combines TRBV18 with TRBJ1-2, with TRBD1 as a possible D gene (6 bases). Germline V CDR1 and CDR2: KGHSH, LQKENI. Trimming took off 6 bases at V and 8 bases at J, with 13 bases between the two ends. The CDR3 is 12 amino acids. The CDR3 DNA reads as TGTGCCAGCTCCCCTGGACAGTTGGGCTACACCTTC. Its protein product is CASSPGQLGYTF.

V and J are TRBV9 and TRBJ2-2; 8 bases map to TRBD2. The length of the CDR3 is 15 residues. V lost 4 bases, J lost 1 base, and 3 bases stayed unmatched. The germline gives CDR1 SGDLS, CDR2 YYNGEE. CDR3 sequence (DNA): TGTGCCAGCAGCCGGGGGGGACAGAACACCGGGGAGCTGTTTTTT. This encodes CASSRGGQNTGELFF. The variable domain in full, with the rest retrieved from reference TRBV9 and TRBJ2-2, is DSGVTQTPKHLITATGQRVTLRCSPRSGDLSVYWYQQSLDQGLQFLIQYYNGEERAKGNILERFSAQQFPDLHSELNLSSLELGDSALYFCASSRGGQNTGELFFGEGSRLTVL.

This clone was found once. The chain joins TRBV11-2 to TRBJ1-2; a possible D gene is TRBD1 (6 bases). V lost 6 bases and J 5 bases, leaving 13 bases between the germline ends. CDR3 length equals 13 residues. CDR1 and CDR2 (germline): SGHAT, FQNNGV. The CDR3 protein is CASSPGTRYGYTF. The DNA of the CDR3 is TGTGCCAGCAGTCCCGGGACAAGATATGGCTACACCTTC.

This chain joins TRBV4-1 and TRBJ1-5, with D possibly TRBD1 on 5 matching bases. This CDR3 has 15 amino acids. Trimming cost V 1 base and J 5 bases, with 12 bases left between them. Germline-derived CDR1 and CDR2 are MGHRA and YSYEKL. CDR3 loop: CASSQGGGADQPQHF. The DNA of the CDR3 is TGCGCCAGCAGCCAAGGGGGGGGAGCTGATCAGCCCCAGCATTTT.

The chain has TRBV5-6 and TRBJ1-5, with 9 positions matching TRBD1. The CDR3 loop spans 14 amino acids. The V gene's germline CDR1 is SGHDT and CDR2 YYEEEE. The junction had 2 bases not matched to a gene; V was cut back by 5 bases and J by 2 bases. Here the CDR3 reads CASSRTGGNQPQHF. For the CDR3, the DNA is TGTGCCAGCAGTCGGACAGGGGGCAATCAGCCCCAGCATTTT.

The chain employs TRBV7-9 and TRBJ1-2; the match to TRBD1 covers 10 bases. Germline V CDR1 and CDR2: SEHNR, FQNEAQ (reference sequence). This CDR3 is built from 14 residues. V dropped 1 base and J dropped 8; count of bases not matched to a gene: 4. The CDR3 coding sequence is TGTGCCAGCAGCTTAGACCGGGACAGGGGCGGCTACACCTTC. Protein product: CASSLDRDRGGYTF.

The chain combines TRBV11-2 with TRBJ1-6; 8 nucleotides align to TRBD1. Germline V gives CDR1 SGHAT, CDR2 FQNNGV. This CDR3 comprises 16 residues. The V segment lost 5 bases and the J segment 6 bases; nucleotides outside the gene matches: 9. CDR3 sequence: CASSPIDRGPNSPLHF. CDR3 bases: TGTGCCAGCAGCCCCATCGACAGGGGCCCTAATTCACCCCTCCACTTT. Looking up the rest from reference TRBV11-2 and TRBJ1-6 gives the full variable domain: EAGVAQSPRYKIIEKRQSVAFWCNPISGHATLYWYQQILGQGPKLLIQFQNNGVVDDSQLPKDRFSAERLKGVDSTLKIQPAKLEDSAVYLCASSPIDRGPNSPLHFGNGTRLTVT.

The rearrangement joins TRBV5-1 to TRBJ2-3, with a weak D call TRBD1 (5 bases). This CDR3 region has 15 residues. Germline V lookup: CDR1 SGHRS, CDR2 YFSETQ. V was clipped by 1 base and J by 1 base, with 10 bases between them. CDR3 sequence reads: CASSLLQGGTDTQYF. CDR3 bases: TGCGCCAGCAGCTTGTTGCAGGGTGGCACAGATACGCAGTATTTT.

The chain has TRBV14 and TRBJ1-4, with a weak D call TRBD1 (6 bases). V was shortened by 4 bases and J by 7 bases, with 19 bases between the two germline ends. Germline CDR1 is SGHDN and CDR2 is FVKESK. The CDR3 covers 16 residues. The CDR3 loop reads CASSRDIGGTGEKLFF. The CDR3 DNA sequence: TGTGCCAGCAGCCGGGACATAGGGGGAACTGGTGAAAAACTGTTTTTT.

The chain employs TRBV28 and TRBJ1-5; possibly TRBD1 for D (6 bases). Trimming removed 6 bases at V and 1 base at J, with 10 bases between. The CDR3 extends over 14 amino acids. Germline assignment: CDR1 MDHEN and CDR2 SYDVKM. The CDR3 protein is CASSGTYSNQPQHF. The CDR3 bases are TGTGCCAGCAGCGGGACATACAGCAATCAGCCCCAGCATTTT.

The chain recombines TRBV5-6 with TRBJ2-1; D is uncertain. Trimming removed 5 bases from V and 4 bases from J, with 13 bases in between. The germline gives CDR1 SGHDT, CDR2 YYEEEE. The CDR3 totals 14 residues. CDR3 sequence reads: CASRPTSRYNEQFF. The DNA for the CDR3 is TGTGCCAGCAGGCCCACTTCCAGGTACAATGAGCAGTTCTTC.

As to this clone: Distinct nucleotide sequences in the sample also encode this CDR3. The DNA of the CDR3 is TGCAGTGCTAGTAGCGGGCAGGGAAATTCACCCCTCCACTTT. Translating gives CSASSGQGNSPLHF. This sequence joins TRBV20-1 and TRBJ1-6; D is perhaps TRBD1 (5 bases). The CDR3 covers 14 residues. Per germline, CDR1 DFQATT and CDR2 SNEGSKA (reference sequence). With 3 bases removed from V and 7 bases from J, the gap between germline ends came to 13 bases.

CDR3 in amino acids: CASSLDFYEQYF. In nucleotides, the CDR3 is TGTGCCAGCAGTTTAGACTTTTACGAGCAGTACTTC. The chain uses TRBV12-3 or TRBV12-4 and TRBJ2-7; no clear D. The CDR3 is made up of 12 amino acids. The V and J ends lost 1 base and 4 bases respectively, with 5 bases between them.

This chain uses TRBV19 with TRBJ1-3; possible D gene TRBD1, 5 bases. The CDR3 consists of 14 residues. Germline-derived CDR1 and CDR2 are LNHDA and SQIVND (reference sequence). The V end lost 3 bases, the J end lost 2 bases, and 8 bases lay between the germline ends. CDR3 in amino acids: CASSIGGTGNTIYF. In nucleotides, the CDR3 is TGTGCCAGTAGTATCGGGGGAACTGGAAACACCATATATTTT.

The chain has TRBV7-2 and TRBJ1-2; the D is unclear. With 1 base removed from V and 8 bases from J, the gap between germline ends came to 17 bases. The CDR3 totals 15 residues. CDR1 and CDR2 (germline): SGHTA, FQGNSA. The CDR3 region is CASSLVTSGLEGYTF. The CDR3 DNA is TGTGCCAGCAGCTTAGTAACGTCGGGGTTAGAAGGCTACACCTTC.

The chain joins TRBV11-2 to TRBJ2-1; 7 bases are shared with TRBD2. Per the germline V gene, CDR1 is SGHAT and CDR2 is FQNNGV. Trimming at V came to 4 bases and at J to 4 bases, leaving 10 bases not matched to a gene. The length of the CDR3 is 16 residues. The CDR3 sequence: CASSSLRSGNYNEQFF. CDR3 in DNA: TGTGCCAGCAGCTCGTTGCGGAGCGGGAATTACAATGAGCAGTTCTTC.

The chain uses TRBV9 and TRBJ1-2; 7 bases are a match to TRBD1. Looked up from germline, CDR1 is SGDLS and CDR2 is YYNGEE. The length of the CDR3 is 14 residues. Trimming at V came to 3 bases and at J to 8 bases, leaving 10 bases not matched to a gene. Here the CDR3 DNA reads TGTGCCAGCAGCGACTTAGACAGGGTCGGGGGCTACACCTTC. It encodes CASSDLDRVGGYTF. Full variable domain (outside the CDR3, taken from reference TRBV9 and TRBJ1-2): DSGVTQTPKHLITATGQRVTLRCSPRSGDLSVYWYQQSLDQGLQFLIQYYNGEERAKGNILERFSAQQFPDLHSELNLSSLELGDSALYFCASSDLDRVGGYTFGSGTRLTVV.

The V and J genes are TRBV15 and TRBJ2-4; 9 bases are shared with TRBD1. The CDR3 is 15 residues long. J gave up 5 bases and V 2 bases, and 4 bases lay outside the gene matches. Germline CDR1 and CDR2: LNHNV and YYDKDF (reference sequence). CDR3 bases: TGTGCCACCAGCAGATCGACAGGGGGAGAAAACATTCAGTACTTC. This encodes CATSRSTGGENIQYF.

The CDR3 coding sequence is TGTGCCAGTAGTGGTATGCGGGGGGGCAACTACAATGAGCAGTTCTTC. Protein product: CASSGMRGGNYNEQFF. The V gene is TRBV19, the J gene TRBJ2-1, with 9 bases aligning to TRBD2. V was clipped by 5 bases and J by 3 bases; unmatched bases: 8. CDR1 and CDR2 (germline): LNHDA, SQIVND (reference sequence). There are 16 residues in the CDR3.